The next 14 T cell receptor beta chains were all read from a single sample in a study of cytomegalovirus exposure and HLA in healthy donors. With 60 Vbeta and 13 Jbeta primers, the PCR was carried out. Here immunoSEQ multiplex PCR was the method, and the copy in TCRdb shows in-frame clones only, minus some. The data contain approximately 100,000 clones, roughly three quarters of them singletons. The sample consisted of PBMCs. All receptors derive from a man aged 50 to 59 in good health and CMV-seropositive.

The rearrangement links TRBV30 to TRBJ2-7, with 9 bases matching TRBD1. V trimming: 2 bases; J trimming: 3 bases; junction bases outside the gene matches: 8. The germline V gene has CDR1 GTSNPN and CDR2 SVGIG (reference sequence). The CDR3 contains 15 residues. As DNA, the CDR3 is TGTGCCTGGAGTTACACTACAGGGGGCTACTACGAGCAGTACTTC. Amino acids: CAWSYTTGGYYEQYF.

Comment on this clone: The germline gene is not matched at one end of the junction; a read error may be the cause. This CDR3 is CSSSQGGGSEAFF. The CDR3 DNA is TGTTCCAGCAGCCAAGGAGGGGGCTCCGAAGCTTTCTTT. V and J are TRBV7-9 and TRBJ1-1; 7 positions agree with TRBD1. The length of the CDR3 is 13 residues. The germline gives CDR1 SEHNR, CDR2 FQNEAQ (reference sequence).

Here the CDR3 DNA reads TGTGCCAGCAGCTTGGTTTCGACAGGGGAAACTGAAGCTTTCTTT. This translates into CASSLVSTGETEAFF. The rearrangement uses TRBV5-4 and TRBJ1-1, with 8 nucleotides matching TRBD1. The V gene end was trimmed by 0 bases and the J gene end by 5 bases; junction bases not matched to a gene: 6. Per germline, CDR1 SGHNT and CDR2 YYREEE (reference sequence). The CDR3 spans 15 residues.

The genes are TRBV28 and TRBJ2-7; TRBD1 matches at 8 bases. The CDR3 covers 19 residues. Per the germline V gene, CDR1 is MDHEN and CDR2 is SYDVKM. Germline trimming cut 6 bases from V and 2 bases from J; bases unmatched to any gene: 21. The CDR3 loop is CASRSGPVNSGGKPYEQYF. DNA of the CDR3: TGTGCCAGCAGATCTGGGCCGGTGAACTCAGGGGGCAAGCCCTACGAGCAGTACTTC.

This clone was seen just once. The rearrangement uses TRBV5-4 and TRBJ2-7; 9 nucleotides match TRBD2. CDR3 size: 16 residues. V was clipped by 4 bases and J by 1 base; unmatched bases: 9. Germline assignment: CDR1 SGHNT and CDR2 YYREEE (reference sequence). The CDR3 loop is CASSPGLARHSYEQYF. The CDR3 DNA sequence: TGTGCCAGCAGCCCCGGACTAGCGAGACATTCCTACGAGCAGTACTTC.

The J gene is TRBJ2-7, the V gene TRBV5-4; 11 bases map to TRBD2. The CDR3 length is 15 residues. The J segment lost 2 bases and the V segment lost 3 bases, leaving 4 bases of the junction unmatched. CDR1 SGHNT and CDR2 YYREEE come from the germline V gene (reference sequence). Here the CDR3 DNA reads TGTGCCAGCAGCTCTGGACTAGCGGGCCCCTACGAGCAGTACTTC. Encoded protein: CASSSGLAGPYEQYF. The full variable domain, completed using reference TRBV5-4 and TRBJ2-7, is ETGVTQSPTHLIKTRGQQVTLRCSSQSGHNTVSWYQQALGQGPQFIFQYYREEENGRGNFPPRFSGLQFPNYSSELNVNALELDDSALYLCASSSGLAGPYEQYFGPGTRLTVT.

Here the CDR3 DNA reads TGCGCCAGCAGCTTCTCTAGCGGGAGCACAGATACGCAGTATTTT. Encoded protein: CASSFSSGSTDTQYF. The J gene is TRBJ2-3, the V gene TRBV5-1; 8 positions agree with TRBD2. CDR1 is SGHRS and CDR2 is YFSETQ in the germline V gene. There are 15 residues in the CDR3. With 2 bases clipped from V and 0 bases from J, the junction kept 2 bases outside the gene matches.

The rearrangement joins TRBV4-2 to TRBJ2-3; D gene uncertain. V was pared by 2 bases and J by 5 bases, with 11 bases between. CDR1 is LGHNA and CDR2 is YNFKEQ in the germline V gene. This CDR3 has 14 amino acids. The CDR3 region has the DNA TGTGCCAGCAGCCAAACAGTGTTTGTAGATACGCAGTATTTT. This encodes CASSQTVFVDTQYF.

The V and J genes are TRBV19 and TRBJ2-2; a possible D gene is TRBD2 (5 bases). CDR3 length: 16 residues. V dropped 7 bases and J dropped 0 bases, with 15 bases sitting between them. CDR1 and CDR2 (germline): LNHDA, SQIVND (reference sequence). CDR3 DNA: TGTGCCAGTAAGCTTAGCGACATCGCGAACACCGGGGAGCTGTTTTTT. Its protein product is CASKLSDIANTGELFF.

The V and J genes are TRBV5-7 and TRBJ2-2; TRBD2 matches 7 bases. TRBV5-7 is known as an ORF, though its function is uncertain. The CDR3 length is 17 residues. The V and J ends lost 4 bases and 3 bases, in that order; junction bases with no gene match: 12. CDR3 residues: CASSAQRLAWDTGELFF. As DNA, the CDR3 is TGTGCCAGCAGCGCACAAAGACTAGCCTGGGACACCGGGGAGCTGTTTTTT.

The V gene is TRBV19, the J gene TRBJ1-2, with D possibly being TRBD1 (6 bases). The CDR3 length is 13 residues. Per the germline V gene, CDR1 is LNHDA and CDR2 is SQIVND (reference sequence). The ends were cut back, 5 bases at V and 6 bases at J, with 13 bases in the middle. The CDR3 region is CASSSRGRDGYTF. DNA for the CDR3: TGTGCCAGTAGTTCCAGGGGAAGAGATGGCTACACCTTC.

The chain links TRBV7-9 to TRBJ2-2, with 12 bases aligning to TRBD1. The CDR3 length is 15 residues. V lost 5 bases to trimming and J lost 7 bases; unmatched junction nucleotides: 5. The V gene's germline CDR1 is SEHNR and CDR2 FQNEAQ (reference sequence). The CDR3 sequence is CASSKGQGAVGELFF. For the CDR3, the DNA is TGTGCCAGCAGCAAGGGACAGGGGGCCGTCGGGGAGCTGTTTTTT.

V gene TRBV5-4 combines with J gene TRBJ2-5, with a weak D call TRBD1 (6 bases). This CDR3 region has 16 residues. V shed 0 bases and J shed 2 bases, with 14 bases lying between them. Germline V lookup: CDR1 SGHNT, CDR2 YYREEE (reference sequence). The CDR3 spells CASSLVGGAVQETQYF. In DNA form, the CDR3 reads TGTGCCAGCAGCTTGGTTGGGGGCGCCGTACAAGAGACCCAGTACTTC.

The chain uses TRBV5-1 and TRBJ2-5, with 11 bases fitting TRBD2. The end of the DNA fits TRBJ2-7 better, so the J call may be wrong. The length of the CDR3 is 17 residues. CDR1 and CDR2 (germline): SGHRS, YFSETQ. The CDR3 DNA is TGCGCCAGCAGCCCAGGACTAGCGGGCCAGGGAGGGAACGAGCAGTACTTC. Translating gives CASSPGLAGQGGNEQYF.